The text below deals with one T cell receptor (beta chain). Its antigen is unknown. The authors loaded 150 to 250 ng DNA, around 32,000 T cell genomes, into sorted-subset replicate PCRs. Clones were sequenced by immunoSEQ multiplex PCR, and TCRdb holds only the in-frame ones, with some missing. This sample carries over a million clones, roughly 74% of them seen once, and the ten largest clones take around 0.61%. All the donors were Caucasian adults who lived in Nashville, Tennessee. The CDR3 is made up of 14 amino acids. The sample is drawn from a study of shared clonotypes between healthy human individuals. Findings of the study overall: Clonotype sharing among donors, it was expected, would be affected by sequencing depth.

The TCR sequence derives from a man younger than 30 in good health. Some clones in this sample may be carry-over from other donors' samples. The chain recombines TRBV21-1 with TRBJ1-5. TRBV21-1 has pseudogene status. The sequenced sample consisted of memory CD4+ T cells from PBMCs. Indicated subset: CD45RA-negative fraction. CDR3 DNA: TGTGCCAGCAGCAATTGGAGGGTCAATCAGCCCCAGCATTTT. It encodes CASSNWRVNQPQHF.